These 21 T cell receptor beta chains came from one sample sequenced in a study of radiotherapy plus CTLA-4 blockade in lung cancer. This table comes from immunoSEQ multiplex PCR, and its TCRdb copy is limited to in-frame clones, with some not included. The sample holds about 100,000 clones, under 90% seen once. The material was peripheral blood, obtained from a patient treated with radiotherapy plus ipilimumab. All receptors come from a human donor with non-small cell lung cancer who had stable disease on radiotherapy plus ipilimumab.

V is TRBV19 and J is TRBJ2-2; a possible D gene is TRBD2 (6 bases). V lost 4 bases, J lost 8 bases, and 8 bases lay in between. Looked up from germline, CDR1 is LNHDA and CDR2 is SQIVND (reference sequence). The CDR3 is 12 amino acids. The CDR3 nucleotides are TGTGCCAGTAGTAGGGGAGGAGGGGAGCTGTTTTTT. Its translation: CASSRGGGELFF.

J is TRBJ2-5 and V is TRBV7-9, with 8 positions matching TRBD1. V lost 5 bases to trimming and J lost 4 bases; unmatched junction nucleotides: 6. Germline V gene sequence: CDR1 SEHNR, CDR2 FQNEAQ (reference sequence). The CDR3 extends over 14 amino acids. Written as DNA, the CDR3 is TGTGCCAGCAGCCGTGGCACAGGGGGAGAGACCCAGTACTTC. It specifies CASSRGTGGETQYF.

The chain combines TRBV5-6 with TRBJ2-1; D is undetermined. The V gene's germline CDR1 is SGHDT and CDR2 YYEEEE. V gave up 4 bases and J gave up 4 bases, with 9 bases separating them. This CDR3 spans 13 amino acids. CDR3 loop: CASSPWIYNEQFF. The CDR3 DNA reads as TGTGCCAGCAGCCCGTGGATTTACAATGAGCAGTTCTTC.

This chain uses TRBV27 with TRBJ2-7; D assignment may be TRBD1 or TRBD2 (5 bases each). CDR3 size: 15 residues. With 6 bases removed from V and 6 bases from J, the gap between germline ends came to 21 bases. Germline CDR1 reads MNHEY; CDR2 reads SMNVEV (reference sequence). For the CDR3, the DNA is TGTGCCAGCAGACAAACGGGACGTATGTATGGCGAGCAGTACTTC. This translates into CASRQTGRMYGEQYF.

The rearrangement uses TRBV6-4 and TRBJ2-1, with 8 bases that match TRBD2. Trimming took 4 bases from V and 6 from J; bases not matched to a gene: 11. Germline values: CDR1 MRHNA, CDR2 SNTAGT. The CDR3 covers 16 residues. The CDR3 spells CASSAGLALGGNEQFF. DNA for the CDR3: TGTGCCAGCAGTGCAGGACTAGCCCTGGGGGGCAATGAGCAGTTCTTC.

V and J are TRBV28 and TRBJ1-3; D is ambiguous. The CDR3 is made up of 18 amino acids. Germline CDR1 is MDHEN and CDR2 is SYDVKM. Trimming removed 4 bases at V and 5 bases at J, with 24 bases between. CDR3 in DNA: TGTGCCAGCAGTTCCCCCAGTTTCCGAGGGCTGGGGAGAAACACCATATATTTT. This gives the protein CASSSPSFRGLGRNTIYF.

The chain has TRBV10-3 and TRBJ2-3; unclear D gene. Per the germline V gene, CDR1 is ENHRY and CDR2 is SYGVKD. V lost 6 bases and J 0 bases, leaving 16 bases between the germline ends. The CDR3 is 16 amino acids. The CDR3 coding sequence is TGTGCCATCAGGACACCACAGCCCTCTAGCACAGATACGCAGTATTTT. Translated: CAIRTPQPSSTDTQYF.

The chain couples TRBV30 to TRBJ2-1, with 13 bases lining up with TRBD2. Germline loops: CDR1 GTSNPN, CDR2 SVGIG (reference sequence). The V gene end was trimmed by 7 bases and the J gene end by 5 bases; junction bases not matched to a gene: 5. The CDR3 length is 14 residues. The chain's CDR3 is CAYGTSGIDNEQFF. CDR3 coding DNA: TGTGCCTACGGGACTAGCGGGATCGACAATGAGCAGTTCTTC. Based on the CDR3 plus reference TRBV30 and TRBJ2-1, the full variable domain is SQTIHQWPATLVQPVGSPLSLECTVEGTSNPNLYWYRQAAGRGLQLLFYSVGIGQISSEVPQNLSASRPQDRQFILSSKKLLLSDSGFYLCAYGTSGIDNEQFFGPGTRLTVL.

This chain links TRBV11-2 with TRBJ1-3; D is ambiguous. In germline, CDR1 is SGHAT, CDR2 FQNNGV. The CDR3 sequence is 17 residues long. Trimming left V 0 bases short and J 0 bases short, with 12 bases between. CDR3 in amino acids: CASSLDRGRSSGNTIYF. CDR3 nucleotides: TGTGCCAGCAGCTTAGATCGCGGACGGAGCTCTGGAAACACCATATATTTT.

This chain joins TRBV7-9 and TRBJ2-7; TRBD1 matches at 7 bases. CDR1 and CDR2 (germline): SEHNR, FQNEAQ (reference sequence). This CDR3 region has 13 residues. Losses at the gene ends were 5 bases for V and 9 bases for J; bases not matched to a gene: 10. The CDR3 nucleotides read TGTGCCAGCAGCCGAGGACAGGCTGGGATGCAGTACTTC. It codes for CASSRGQAGMQYF.

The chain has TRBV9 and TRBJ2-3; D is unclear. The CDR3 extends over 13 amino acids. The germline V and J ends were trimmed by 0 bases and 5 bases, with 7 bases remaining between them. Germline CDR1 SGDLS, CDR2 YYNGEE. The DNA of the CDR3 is TGTGCCAGCAGCGTAGGAGTTAGAGATACGCAGTATTTT. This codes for CASSVGVRDTQYF.

CDR3 protein: CASSLRNAEAFF. CDR3 sequence (DNA): TGTGCCAGCAGCTTAAGGAATGCTGAAGCTTTCTTT. The chain links TRBV7-8 to TRBJ1-1; no firm D call. CDR3 length: 12 amino acids. Germline V gene data show CDR1 as SGHVS and CDR2 as FQNEAQ. V was cut by 2 bases and J by 6 bases, with 7 bases left in between.

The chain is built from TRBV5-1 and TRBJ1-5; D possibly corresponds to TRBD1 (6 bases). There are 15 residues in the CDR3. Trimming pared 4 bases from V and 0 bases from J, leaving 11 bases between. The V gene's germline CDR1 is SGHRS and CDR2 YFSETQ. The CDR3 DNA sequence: TGCGCCAGCAGCGAGGGACATACTAGCAATCAGCCCCAGCATTTT. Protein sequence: CASSEGHTSNQPQHF.

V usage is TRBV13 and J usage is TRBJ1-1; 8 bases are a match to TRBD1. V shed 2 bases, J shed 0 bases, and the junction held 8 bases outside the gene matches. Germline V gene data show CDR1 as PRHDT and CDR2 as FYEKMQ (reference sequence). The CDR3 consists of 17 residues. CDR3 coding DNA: TGTGCCAGCAGCTTAAGGACAGGGATGGGTATGAACACTGAAGCTTTCTTT. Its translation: CASSLRTGMGMNTEAFF.

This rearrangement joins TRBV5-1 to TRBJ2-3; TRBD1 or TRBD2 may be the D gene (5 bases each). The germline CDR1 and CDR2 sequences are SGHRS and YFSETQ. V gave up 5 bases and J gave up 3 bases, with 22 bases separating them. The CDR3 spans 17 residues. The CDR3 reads CASRTEGGATWTDTQYF. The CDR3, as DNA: TGCGCCAGCAGAACTGAGGGTGGGGCGACGTGGACAGATACGCAGTATTTT.

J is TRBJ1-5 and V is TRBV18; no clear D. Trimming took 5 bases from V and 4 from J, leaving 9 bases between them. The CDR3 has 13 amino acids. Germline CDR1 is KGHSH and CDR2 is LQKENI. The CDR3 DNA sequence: TGTGCCAGCTCAATCGGTCTAAATCAGCCCCAGCATTTT. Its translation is CASSIGLNQPQHF.

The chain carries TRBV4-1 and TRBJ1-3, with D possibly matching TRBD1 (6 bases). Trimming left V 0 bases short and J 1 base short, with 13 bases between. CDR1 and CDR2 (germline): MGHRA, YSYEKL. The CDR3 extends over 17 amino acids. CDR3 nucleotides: TGCGCCAGCAGCCAAGATAAGGGGGGGGCTTCTGGAAACACCATATATTTT. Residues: CASSQDKGGASGNTIYF.

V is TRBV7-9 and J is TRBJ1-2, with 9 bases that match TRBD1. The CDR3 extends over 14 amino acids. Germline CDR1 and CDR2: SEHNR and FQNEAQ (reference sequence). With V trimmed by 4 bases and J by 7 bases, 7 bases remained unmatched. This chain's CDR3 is CASSSGTGNGGYTF. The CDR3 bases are TGTGCCAGCAGCTCCGGGACAGGGAACGGTGGCTACACCTTC. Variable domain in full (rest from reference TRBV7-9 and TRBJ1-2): DTGVSQNPRHKITKRGQNVTFRCDPISEHNRLYWYRQTLGQGPEFLTYFQNEAQLEKSRLLSDRFSAERPKGSFSTLEIQRTEQGDSAMYLCASSSGTGNGGYTFGSGTRLTVV.

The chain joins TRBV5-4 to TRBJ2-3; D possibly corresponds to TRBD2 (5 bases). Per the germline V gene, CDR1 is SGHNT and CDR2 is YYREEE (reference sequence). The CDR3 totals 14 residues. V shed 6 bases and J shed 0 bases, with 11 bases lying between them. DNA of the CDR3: TGTGCCAGCATAGGAGGACGCAGCACAGATACGCAGTATTTT. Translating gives CASIGGRSTDTQYF. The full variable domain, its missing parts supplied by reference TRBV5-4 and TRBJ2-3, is ETGVTQSPTHLIKTRGQQVTLRCSSQSGHNTVSWYQQALGQGPQFIFQYYREEENGRGNFPPRFSGLQFPNYSSELNVNALELDDSALYLCASIGGRSTDTQYFGPGTRLTVL.

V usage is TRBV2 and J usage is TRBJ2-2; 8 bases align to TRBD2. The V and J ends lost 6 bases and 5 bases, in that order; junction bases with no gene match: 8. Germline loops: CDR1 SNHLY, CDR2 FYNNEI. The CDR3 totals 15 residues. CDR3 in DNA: TGTGCCAGCAGACAGTCGGGGGGGACTACCGGGGAGCTGTTTTTT. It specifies CASRQSGGTTGELFF.

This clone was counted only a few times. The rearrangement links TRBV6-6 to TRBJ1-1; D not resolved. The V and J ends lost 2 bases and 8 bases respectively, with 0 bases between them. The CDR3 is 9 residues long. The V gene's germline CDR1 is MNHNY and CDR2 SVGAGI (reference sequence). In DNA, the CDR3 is TGTGCCAGCAGTTACGAAGCTTTCTTT. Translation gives CASSYEAFF.